This T cell receptor beta chain appears in the sequencing data of a study of blood T cell repertoires in COVID-19. Germline V CDR1 and CDR2: MNHEY, SVGAGI. This CDR3 contains 14 residues. V was clipped by 5 bases and J by 9 bases, with 17 bases between them. Per the original methods: Cell counts per sample came from amplifying reference gene primers. Method: immunoSEQ multiplex PCR; TCRdb's copy keeps in-frame clones and lacks some. V, J and clone size reflect that table, while D and trimming were determined from the DNA. The table has a few hundred thousand clones, over 75% seen once. Sequenced: PBMCs or T cells enriched from blood (not recorded which). The rearrangement links TRBV6-5 to TRBJ2-1, with D possibly being TRBD1 (6 bases). This TCR was sampled from a woman aged 40 to 50 with acute COVID-19. The CDR3 DNA is TGTGCCAGCAGTAAGGGGGACACCCTAGGTGAGCAGTTCTTC. This gives the protein CASSKGDTLGEQFF.